This T cell receptor beta chain was recovered during a study of early T cells in non-severe SARS-CoV-2 infection. Study background: The input, bulk RNA from unsorted whole blood, was sequenced, and chains were unpaired.

V was pared by 5 bases and J by 3 bases, with 15 bases between. The CDR3 has 15 amino acids. Germline V gene lookup returns CDR1 SNHLY and CDR2 FYNNEI. Overall study results and limits: In VDJdb matching, anti-spike CD8 responses were favored while private and CD4 specificities went missing.

The TCR library protocol was used to attach unique molecular identifiers. These identifiers were attached to individual cDNA molecules. TCRdb passed the 5' RACE reads through MiXCR, listing each CDR3 protein once. The sample holds under 20,000 distinct CDR3 sequences, under 7.5% seen once. This clonotype was recorded a few times. Its antigen is currently unknown. The sample was whole blood. The chain employs TRBV2 and TRBJ2-3; unclear D gene. The clonotype was recovered from an adult who was a healthcare worker with PCR-confirmed SARS-CoV-2 infection or an uninfected control (not recorded which). The CDR3 sequence is CASSTEGRGTDTQYF. In DNA form, the CDR3 reads TGTGCCAGCAGTACGGAAGGGCGCGGTACAGATACGCAGTATTTT. Full variable domain (rest looked up from reference TRBV2 and TRBJ2-3): EPEVTQTPSHQVTQMGQEVILRCVPISNHLYFYWYRQILGQKVEFLVSFYNNEISEKSEIFDDQFSVERPDGSNFTLKIRSTKLEDSAMYFCASSTEGRGTDTQYFGPGTRLTVL.